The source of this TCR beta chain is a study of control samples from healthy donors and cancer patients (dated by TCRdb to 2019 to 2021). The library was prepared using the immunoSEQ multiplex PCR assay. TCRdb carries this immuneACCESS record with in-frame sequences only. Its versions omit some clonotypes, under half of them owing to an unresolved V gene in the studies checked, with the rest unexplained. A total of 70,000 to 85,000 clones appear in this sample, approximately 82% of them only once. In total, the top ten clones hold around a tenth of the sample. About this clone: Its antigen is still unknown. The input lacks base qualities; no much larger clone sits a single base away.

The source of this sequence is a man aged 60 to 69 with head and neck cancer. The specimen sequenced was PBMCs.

The CDR3 region has the sequence CASRRGLLGYEQYF. The DNA sequence is given as TGTGCCAGCAGACGGGGACTCTTGGGGTACGAGCAGTACTTC. Rearrangement joined TRBV2 to TRBJ2-7; TRBD2 is a possible D gene, resting on 6 matching bases. Relative to germline, V is 6 bases shorter and J is 4 bases shorter, with 16 bases between their ends. Per the germline V gene, SNHLY is the CDR1 and FYNNEI is the CDR2. From its cysteine to its phenylalanine, the CDR3 spans 14 amino acids. The entry retains the CDR3 DNA only, 42 bases that are in frame from base 1.